This TCR beta chain derives from a study of cytomegalovirus exposure and HLA in healthy donors. Notes on the study in general: In vitro testing confirmed a few CMV-associated chains as specific for CMV antigens. It was found in a later analysis that first-cohort TCR clusters tended to co-occur in the 95 to 150 validation repertoires. The dataset shows that most TCR sequences were rare, while some public TCRs occurred in many donors.

TCRdb keeps only in-frame clones here, not all; method: immunoSEQ multiplex PCR. The table includes fewer than 300,000 clones, 70% to 90% detected once. The donors were members of the validation cohort comprising over a hundred subjects, separate from the approximately 670-subject first cohort. Regarding this clone: Antigen unknown.

The receptor's source is a young woman in good health and CMV-seronegative. The sample was PBMCs.

The CDR3 region has the DNA TGTGCCAGCAGTCCAGGGGGCGCGAACACTGAAGCTTTCTTT. Protein sequence: CASSPGGANTEAFF. The chain uses TRBV27 and TRBJ1-1; 8 nucleotides align to TRBD1. CDR1 and CDR2 (germline): MNHEY, SMNVEV (reference sequence). V was pared by 5 bases and J by 1 base, with 3 bases of the junction left unmatched. CDR3 size: 14 residues.